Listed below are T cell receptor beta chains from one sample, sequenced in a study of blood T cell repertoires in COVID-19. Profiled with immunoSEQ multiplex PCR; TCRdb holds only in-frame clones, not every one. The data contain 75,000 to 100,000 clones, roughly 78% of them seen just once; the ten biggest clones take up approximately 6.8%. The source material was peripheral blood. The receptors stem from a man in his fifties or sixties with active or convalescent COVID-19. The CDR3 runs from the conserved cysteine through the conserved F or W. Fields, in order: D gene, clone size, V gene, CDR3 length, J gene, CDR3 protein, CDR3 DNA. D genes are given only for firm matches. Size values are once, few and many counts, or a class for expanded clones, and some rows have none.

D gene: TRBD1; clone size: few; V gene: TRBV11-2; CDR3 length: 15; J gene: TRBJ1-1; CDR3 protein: CASSLTGATRGEAFF; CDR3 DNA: TGTGCCAGCAGCTTAACAGGGGCTACACGTGGTGAAGCTTTCTTT
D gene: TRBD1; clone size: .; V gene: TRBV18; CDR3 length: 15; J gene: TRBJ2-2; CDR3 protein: CASSDRDRGLGELFF; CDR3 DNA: TGTGCCAGCTCAGACCGGGACAGGGGCCTCGGGGAGCTGTTTTTT
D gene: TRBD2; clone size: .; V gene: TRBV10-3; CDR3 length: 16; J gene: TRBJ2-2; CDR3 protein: CAISESSITSGGELFF; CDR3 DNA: TGTGCCATCAGTGAGTCCTCTATTACTAGCGGCGGGGAGCTGTTTTTT
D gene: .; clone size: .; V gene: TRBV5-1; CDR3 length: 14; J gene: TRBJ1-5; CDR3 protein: CASSFGEGNQPQHF; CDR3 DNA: TGCGCCAGCAGCTTCGGGGAAGGCAATCAGCCCCAGCATTTT
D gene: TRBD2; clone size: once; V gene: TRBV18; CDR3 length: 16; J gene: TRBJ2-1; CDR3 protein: CASSPTLAGTYNEQFF; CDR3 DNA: TGTGCCAGCTCACCAACACTAGCGGGGACGTACAATGAGCAGTTCTTC
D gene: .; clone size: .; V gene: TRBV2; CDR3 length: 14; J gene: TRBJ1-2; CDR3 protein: CASSEGLQAYGYTF; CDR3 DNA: TGTGCCAGCAGTGAAGGGTTACAGGCTTATGGCTACACCTTC
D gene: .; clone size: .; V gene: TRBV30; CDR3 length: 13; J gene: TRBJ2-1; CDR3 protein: CAWRTGKYNEQFF; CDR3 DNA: TGTGCCTGGAGAACAGGTAAGTACAATGAGCAGTTCTTC
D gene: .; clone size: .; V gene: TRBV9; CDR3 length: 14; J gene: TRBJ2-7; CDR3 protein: CASSVEQSSYEQYF; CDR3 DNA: TGTGCCAGCAGCGTAGAACAGAGCTCCTACGAGCAGTACTTC
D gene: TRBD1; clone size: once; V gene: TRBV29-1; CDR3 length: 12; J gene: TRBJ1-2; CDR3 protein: CSGQQGAGGYTF; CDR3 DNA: TGCAGCGGACAACAGGGGGCGGGTGGCTACACCTTC
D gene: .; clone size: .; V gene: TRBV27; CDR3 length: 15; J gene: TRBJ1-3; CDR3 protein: CASSLQGHSGNTIYF; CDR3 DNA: TGTGCCAGCAGTTTACAGGGACACTCTGGAAACACCATATATTTT
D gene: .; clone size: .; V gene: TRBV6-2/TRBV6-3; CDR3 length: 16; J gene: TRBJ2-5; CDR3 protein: CASSYPLGAGQETQYF; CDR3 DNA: TGTGCCAGCAGTTACCCCCTCGGGGCGGGGCAAGAGACCCAGTACTTC
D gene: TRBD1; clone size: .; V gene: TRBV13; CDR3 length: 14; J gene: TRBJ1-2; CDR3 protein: CASSPSVTGRGYTF; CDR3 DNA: TGTGCCAGCAGCCCTTCAGTGACAGGGCGCGGCTACACCTTC
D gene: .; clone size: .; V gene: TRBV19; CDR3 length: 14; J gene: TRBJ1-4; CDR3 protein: CASSPPGQGEKLFF; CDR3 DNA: TGTGCCAGTAGTCCTCCGGGACAAGGTGAAAAACTGTTTTTT
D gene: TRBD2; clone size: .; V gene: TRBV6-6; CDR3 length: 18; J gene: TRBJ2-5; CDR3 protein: CASSRSPTASGGQETQYF; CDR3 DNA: TGTGCCAGCAGCCGAAGCCCCACGGCTAGCGGGGGGCAAGAGACCCAGTACTTC
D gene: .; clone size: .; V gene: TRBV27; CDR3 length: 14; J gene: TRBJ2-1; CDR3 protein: CASTRGGSYNEQFF; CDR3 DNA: TGTGCCAGCACCCGGGGAGGCTCCTACAATGAGCAGTTCTTC
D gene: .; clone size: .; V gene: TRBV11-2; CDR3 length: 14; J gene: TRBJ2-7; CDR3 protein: CASSRGQDIYEQYF; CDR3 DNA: TGTGCCAGCAGCCGTGGCCAGGATATCTACGAGCAGTACTTC
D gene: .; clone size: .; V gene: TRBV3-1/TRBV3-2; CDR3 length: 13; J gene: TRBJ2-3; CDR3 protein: CASSSGGTDTQYF; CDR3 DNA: TGTGCCAGCAGTTCCGGTGGCACAGATACGCAGTATTTT
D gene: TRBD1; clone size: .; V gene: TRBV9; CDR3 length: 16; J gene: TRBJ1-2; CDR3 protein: CASSGPQGAINYGYTF; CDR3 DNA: TGTGCCAGCAGCGGGCCCCAGGGGGCCATTAACTATGGCTACACCTTC
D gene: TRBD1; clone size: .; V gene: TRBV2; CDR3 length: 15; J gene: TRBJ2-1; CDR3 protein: CASSSRGQGVYEQFF; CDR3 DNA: TGTGCCAGCAGTTCCCGCGGACAGGGGGTCTATGAGCAGTTCTTC
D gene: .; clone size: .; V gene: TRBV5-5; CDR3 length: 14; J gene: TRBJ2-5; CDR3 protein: CASSPGAIQETQYF; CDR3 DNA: TGTGCCAGCAGCCCCGGAGCAATCCAAGAGACCCAGTACTTC
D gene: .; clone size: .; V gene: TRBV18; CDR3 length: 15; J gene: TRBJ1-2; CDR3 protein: CASSPPQGHPYGYTF; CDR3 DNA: TGTGCCAGCTCACCACCCCAGGGGCATCCCTATGGCTACACCTTC
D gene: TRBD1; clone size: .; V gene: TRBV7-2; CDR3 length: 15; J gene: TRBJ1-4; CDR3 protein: CASSFTGGAGEKLFF; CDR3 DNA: TGTGCCAGCAGCTTTACAGGGGGCGCAGGAGAAAAACTGTTTTTT
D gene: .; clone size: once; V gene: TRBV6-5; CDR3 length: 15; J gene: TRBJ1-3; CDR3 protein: CASSYTGQKGNTIYF; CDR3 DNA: TGTGCCAGCAGTTACACCGGACAGAAAGGAAACACCATATATTTT
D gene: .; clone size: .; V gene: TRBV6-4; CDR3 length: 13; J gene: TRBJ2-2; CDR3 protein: CASMGGRTGELFF; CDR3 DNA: TGTGCCAGCATGGGGGGGCGCACCGGGGAGCTGTTTTTT
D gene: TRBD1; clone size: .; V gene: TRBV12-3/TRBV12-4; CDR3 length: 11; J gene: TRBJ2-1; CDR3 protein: CASRQGNEQFF; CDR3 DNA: TGTGCCAGCAGACAGGGGAATGAGCAGTTCTTC